Sequencing of this TCR beta chain was carried out in a study of blood T cell repertoires in COVID-19. Study background: From T cells, B-cell-depleted T cells, or PBMCs came the material, which was cDNA or gDNA.

V lost 0 bases and J lost 5; bases outside the gene matches: 6. Germline loops: CDR1 SGHVS, CDR2 FNYEAQ. The CDR3 has 16 amino acids. Assay used: immunoSEQ multiplex PCR; TCRdb lists only in-frame clones, some missing. This sample has roughly 130,000 clones, with about nine tenths found just once. The Seattle site enrolled patients during active infection and followed them longitudinally. The sequenced material came from peripheral blood. This TCR was sampled from a man aged 55 to 70 with COVID-19, enrolled during active disease. The chain has TRBV7-6 and TRBJ2-2; TRBD1 matches 7 bases. The CDR3 loop is CASSLASPQGTGELFF. The CDR3 nucleotides read TGTGCCAGCAGCTTAGCCTCTCCACAGGGGACCGGGGAGCTGTTTTTT. The full variable domain, its missing parts supplied by reference TRBV7-6 and TRBJ2-2, is GAGVSQSPRYKVTKRGQDVALRCDPISGHVSLYWYRQALGQGPEFLTYFNYEAQQDKSGLPNDRFSAERPEGSISTLTIQRTEQRDSAMYRCASSLASPQGTGELFFGEGSRLTVL.